This TCR beta chain was identified during a study of blood T cell repertoires in COVID-19. CDR1 is LGHDT and CDR2 is YNNKEL in the germline V gene (reference sequence). The CDR3 runs 15 residues. V lost 0 bases to trimming and J lost 3 bases; unmatched junction nucleotides: 0. Here immunoSEQ multiplex PCR was the method, and the copy in TCRdb shows in-frame clones only, minus some. The data contain fewer than 350,000 clones, more than 75% of them singletons. The clonotype originates from a woman aged 35 to 49 with acute COVID-19. V is TRBV3-1 (or the pseudogene TRBV3-2) and J is TRBJ2-5; 11 nucleotides align to TRBD2. Sequenced: PBMCs or T cells enriched from blood (not recorded which). The CDR3 nucleotides are TGTGCCAGCAGCCAAGAACTAGCGGGGGAAGAGACCCAGTACTTC. Protein sequence: CASSQELAGEETQYF.